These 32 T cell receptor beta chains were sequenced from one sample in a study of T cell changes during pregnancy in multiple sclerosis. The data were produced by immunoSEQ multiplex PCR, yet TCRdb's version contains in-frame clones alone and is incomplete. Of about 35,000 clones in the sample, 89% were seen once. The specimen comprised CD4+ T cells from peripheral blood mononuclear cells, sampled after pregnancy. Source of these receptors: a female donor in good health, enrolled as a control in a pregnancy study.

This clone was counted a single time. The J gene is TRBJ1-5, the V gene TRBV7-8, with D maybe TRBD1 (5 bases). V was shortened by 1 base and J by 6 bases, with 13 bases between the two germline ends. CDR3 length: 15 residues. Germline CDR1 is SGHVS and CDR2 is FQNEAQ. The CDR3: CASSLVGGVGQPQHF. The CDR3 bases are TGTGCCAGCAGCTTAGTTGGGGGGGTAGGTCAGCCCCAGCATTTT.

CDR3 protein: CAISGLVGANVLTF. CDR3 sequence (DNA): TGTGCCATCAGTGGACTAGTTGGGGCCAACGTCCTGACTTTC. This chain links TRBV10-3 with TRBJ2-6, with D maybe TRBD2 (6 bases). Per the germline V gene, CDR1 is ENHRY and CDR2 is SYGVKD. Trimming stripped 4 bases from V and 3 bases from J, with 7 bases between. The CDR3 is 14 residues long.

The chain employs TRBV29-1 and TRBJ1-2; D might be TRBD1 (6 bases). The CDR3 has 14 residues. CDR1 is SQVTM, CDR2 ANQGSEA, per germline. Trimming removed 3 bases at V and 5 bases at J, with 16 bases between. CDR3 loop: CSVDALRTAYGYTF. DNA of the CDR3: TGCAGCGTTGACGCGCTGAGGACAGCTTATGGCTACACCTTC.

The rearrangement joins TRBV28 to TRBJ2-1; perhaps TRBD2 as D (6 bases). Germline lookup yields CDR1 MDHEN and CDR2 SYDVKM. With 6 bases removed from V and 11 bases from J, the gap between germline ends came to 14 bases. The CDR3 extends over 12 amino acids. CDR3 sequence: CASSRSGSQQFF. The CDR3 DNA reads TGTGCCAGCAGCCGAAGCGGGTCGCAGCAGTTCTTC. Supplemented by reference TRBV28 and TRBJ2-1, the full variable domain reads DVKVTQSSRYLVKRTGEKVFLECVQDMDHENMFWYRQDPGLGLRLIYFSYDVKMKEKGDIPEGYSVSREKKERFSLILESASTNQTSMYLCASSRSGSQQFFGPGTRLTVL.

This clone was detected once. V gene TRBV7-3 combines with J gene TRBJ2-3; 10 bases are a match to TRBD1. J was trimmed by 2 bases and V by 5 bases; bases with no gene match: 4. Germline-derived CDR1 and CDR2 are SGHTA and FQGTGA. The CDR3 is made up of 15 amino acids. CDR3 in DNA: TGTGCCAGCAGCCCCGGGACAGGGGTCACAGATACGCAGTATTTT. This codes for CASSPGTGVTDTQYF.

Here the CDR3 reads CASSSHREGNTEAFF. DNA of the CDR3: TGTGCCAGCAGTTCACACAGGGAGGGGAACACTGAAGCTTTCTTT. J is TRBJ1-1 and V is TRBV6-5, with D possibly being TRBD1 (6 bases). V shed 4 bases and J shed 1 base, with 13 bases lying between them. The CDR3 is 15 amino acids. Germline V gene sequence: CDR1 MNHEY, CDR2 SVGAGI.

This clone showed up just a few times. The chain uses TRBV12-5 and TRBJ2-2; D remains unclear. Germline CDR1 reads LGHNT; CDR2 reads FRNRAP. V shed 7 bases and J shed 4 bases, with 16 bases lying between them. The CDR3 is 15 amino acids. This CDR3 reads CASEKFARATGELFF. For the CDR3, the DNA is TGTGCTAGTGAAAAGTTTGCGCGAGCCACCGGGGAGCTGTTTTTT. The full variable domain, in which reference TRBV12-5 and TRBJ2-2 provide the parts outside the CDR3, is DARVTQTPRHKVTEMGQEVTMRCQPILGHNTVFWYRQTMMQGLELLAYFRNRAPLDDSGMPKDRFSAEMPDATLATLKIQPSEPRDSAVYFCASEKFARATGELFFGEGSRLTVL.

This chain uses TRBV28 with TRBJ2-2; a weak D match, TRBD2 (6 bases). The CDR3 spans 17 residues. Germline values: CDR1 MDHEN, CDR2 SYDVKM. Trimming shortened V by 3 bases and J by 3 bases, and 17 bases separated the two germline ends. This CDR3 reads CASSFPNYKRDTGELFF. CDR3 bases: TGTGCCAGCAGTTTCCCTAATTATAAGCGGGACACCGGGGAGCTGTTTTTT.

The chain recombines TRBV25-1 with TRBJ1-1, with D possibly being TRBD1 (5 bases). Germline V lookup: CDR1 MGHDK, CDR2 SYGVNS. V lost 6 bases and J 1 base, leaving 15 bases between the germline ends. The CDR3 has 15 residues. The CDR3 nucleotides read TGTGCCAGCAGCCCTGCGGGGGGAGCGAACACTGAAGCTTTCTTT. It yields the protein CASSPAGGANTEAFF.

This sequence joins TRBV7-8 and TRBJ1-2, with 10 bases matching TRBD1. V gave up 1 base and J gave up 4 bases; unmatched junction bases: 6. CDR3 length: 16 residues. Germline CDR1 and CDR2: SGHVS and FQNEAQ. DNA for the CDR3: TGTGCCAGCAGCTTAGGGGGCGGACAGGGGGTCTATGGCTACACCTTC. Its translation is CASSLGGGQGVYGYTF.

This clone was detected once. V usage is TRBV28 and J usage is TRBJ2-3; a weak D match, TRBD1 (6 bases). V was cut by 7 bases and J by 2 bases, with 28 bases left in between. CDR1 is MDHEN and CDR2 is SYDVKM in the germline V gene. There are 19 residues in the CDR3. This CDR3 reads CASTKEPIGQWIDTDTQYF. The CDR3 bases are TGTGCCAGCACCAAAGAACCTATTGGACAGTGGATTGACACAGATACGCAGTATTTT. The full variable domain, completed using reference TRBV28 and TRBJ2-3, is DVKVTQSSRYLVKRTGEKVFLECVQDMDHENMFWYRQDPGLGLRLIYFSYDVKMKEKGDIPEGYSVSREKKERFSLILESASTNQTSMYLCASTKEPIGQWIDTDTQYFGPGTRLTVL.

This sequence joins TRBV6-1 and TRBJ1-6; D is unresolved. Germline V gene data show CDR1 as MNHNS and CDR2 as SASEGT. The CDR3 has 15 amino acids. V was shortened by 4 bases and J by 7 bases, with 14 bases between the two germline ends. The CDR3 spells CASSVATYSNSPLHF. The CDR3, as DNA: TGTGCCAGCAGTGTGGCTACTTACAGCAATTCACCCCTCCACTTT.

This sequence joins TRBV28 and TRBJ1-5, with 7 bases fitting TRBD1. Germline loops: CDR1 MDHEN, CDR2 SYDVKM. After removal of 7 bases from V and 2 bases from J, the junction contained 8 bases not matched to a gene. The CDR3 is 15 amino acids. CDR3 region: CASIARGDRNQPQHF. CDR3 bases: TGTGCCAGCATTGCCAGGGGGGATCGCAATCAGCCCCAGCATTTT. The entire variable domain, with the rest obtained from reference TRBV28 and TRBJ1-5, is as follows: DVKVTQSSRYLVKRTGEKVFLECVQDMDHENMFWYRQDPGLGLRLIYFSYDVKMKEKGDIPEGYSVSREKKERFSLILESASTNQTSMYLCASIARGDRNQPQHFGDGTRLSIL.

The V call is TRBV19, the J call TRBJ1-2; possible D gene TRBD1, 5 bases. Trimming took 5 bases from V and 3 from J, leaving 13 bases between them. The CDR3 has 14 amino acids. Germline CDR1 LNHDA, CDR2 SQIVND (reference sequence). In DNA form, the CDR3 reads TGTGCCAGTAGTCTCCCTTCAGGGCACTATGGCTACACCTTC. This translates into CASSLPSGHYGYTF. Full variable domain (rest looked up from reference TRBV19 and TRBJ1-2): DGGITQSPKYLFRKEGQNVTLSCEQNLNHDAMYWYRQDPGQGLRLIYYSQIVNDFQKGDIAEGYSVSREKKESFPLTVTSAQKNPTAFYLCASSLPSGHYGYTFGSGTRLTVV.

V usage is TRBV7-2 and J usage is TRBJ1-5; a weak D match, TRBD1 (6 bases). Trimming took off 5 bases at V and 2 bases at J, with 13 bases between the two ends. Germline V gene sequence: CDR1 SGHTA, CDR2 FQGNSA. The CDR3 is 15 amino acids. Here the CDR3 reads CASSPGGGGNQPQHF. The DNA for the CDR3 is TGTGCCAGCAGCCCTGGGGGGGGCGGCAATCAGCCCCAGCATTTT.

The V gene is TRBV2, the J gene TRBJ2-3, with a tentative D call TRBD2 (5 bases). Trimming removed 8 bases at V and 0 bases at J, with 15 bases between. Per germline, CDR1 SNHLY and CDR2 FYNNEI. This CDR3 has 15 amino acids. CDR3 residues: CASQKRSGSTDTQYF. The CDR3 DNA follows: TGTGCCAGCCAGAAGCGGTCCGGGAGCACAGATACGCAGTATTTT. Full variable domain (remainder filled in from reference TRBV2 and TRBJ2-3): EPEVTQTPSHQVTQMGQEVILRCVPISNHLYFYWYRQILGQKVEFLVSFYNNEISEKSEIFDDQFSVERPDGSNFTLKIRSTKLEDSAMYFCASQKRSGSTDTQYFGPGTRLTVL.

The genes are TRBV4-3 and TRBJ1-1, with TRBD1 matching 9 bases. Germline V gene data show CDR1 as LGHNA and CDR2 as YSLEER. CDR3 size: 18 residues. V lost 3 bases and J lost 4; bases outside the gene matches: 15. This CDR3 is CASSHALGTGGRGTEAFF. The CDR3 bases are TGCGCCAGCAGCCACGCCCTGGGAACAGGGGGCCGGGGCACTGAAGCTTTCTTT.

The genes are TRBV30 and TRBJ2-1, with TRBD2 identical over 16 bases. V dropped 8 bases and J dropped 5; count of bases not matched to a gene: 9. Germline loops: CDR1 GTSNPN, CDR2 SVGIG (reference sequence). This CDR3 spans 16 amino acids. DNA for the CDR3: TGTGCCCATGCCGGGACTAGCGGGAGGGGCCACAATGAGCAGTTCTTC. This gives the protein CAHAGTSGRGHNEQFF.

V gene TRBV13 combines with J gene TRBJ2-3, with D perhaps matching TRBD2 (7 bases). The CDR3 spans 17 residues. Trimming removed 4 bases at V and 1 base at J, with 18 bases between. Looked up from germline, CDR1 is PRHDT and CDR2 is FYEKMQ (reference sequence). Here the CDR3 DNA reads TGTGCCAGCAGCTCCTCGCCGGGGGCGGGGGGCACAGATACGCAGTATTTT. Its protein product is CASSSSPGAGGTDTQYF.

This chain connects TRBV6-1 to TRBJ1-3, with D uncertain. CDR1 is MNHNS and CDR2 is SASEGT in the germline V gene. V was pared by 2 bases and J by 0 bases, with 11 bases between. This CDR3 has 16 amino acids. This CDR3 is CASSESRVSSGNTIYF. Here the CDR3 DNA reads TGTGCCAGCAGTGAAAGTCGGGTCAGCTCTGGAAACACCATATATTTT.

The DNA of the CDR3 is TGTGCCATCAGTGAGTCGCCGGAGACTAAAGCTTTCTTT. Amino acid sequence: CAISESPETKAFF. The J gene is TRBJ1-1, the V gene TRBV10-3; D gene ambiguous. The CDR3 covers 13 residues. The V and J ends lost 0 bases and 9 bases respectively, with 11 bases between them. From germline, CDR1 is ENHRY and CDR2 SYGVKD.

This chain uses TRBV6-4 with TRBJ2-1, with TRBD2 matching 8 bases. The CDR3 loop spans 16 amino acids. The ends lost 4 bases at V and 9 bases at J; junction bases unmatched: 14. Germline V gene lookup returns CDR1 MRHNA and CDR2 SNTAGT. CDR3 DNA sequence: TGTGCCAGCAGTGGGAATAGTGGACTAGCTGTGAGTGAGCAGTTCTTC. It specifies CASSGNSGLAVSEQFF.

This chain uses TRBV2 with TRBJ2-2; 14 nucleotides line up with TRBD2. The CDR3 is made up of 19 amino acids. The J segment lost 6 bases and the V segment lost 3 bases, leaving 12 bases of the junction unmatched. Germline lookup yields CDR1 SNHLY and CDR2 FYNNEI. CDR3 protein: CASSDPGLAGGKGAGELFF. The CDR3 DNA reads TGTGCCAGCAGTGATCCTGGACTAGCGGGAGGAAAGGGGGCCGGGGAGCTGTTTTTT. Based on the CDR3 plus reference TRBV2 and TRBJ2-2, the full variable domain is EPEVTQTPSHQVTQMGQEVILRCVPISNHLYFYWYRQILGQKVEFLVSFYNNEISEKSEIFDDQFSVERPDGSNFTLKIRSTKLEDSAMYFCASSDPGLAGGKGAGELFFGEGSRLTVL.

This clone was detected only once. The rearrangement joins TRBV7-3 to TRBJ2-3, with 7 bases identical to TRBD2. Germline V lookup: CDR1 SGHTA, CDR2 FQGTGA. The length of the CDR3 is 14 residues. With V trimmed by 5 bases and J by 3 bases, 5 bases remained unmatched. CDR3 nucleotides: TGTGCCAGCAGCCCCCTGGGGGGGACAGATACGCAGTATTTT. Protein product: CASSPLGGTDTQYF. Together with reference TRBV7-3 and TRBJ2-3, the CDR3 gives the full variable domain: GAGVSQTPSNKVTEKGKYVELRCDPISGHTALYWYRQSLGQGPEFLIYFQGTGAADDSGLPNDRFFAVRPEGSVSTLKIQRTERGDSAVYLCASSPLGGTDTQYFGPGTRLTVL.

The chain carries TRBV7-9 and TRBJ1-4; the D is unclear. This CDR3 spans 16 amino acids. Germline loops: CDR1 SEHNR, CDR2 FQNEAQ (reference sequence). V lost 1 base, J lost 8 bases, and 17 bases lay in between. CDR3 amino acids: CASSLEGLISGEKLFF. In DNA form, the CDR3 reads TGTGCCAGCAGCTTAGAAGGACTCATAAGTGGGGAAAAACTGTTTTTT. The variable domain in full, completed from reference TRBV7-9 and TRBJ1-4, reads DTGVSQNPRHKITKRGQNVTFRCDPISEHNRLYWYRQTLGQGPEFLTYFQNEAQLEKSRLLSDRFSAERPKGSFSTLEIQRTEQGDSAMYLCASSLEGLISGEKLFFGSGTQLSVL.

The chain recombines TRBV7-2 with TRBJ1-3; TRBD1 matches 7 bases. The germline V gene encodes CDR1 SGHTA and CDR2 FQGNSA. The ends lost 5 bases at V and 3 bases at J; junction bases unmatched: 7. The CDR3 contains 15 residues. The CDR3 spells CASSQIGQDGNTIYF. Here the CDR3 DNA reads TGTGCCAGCAGCCAGATTGGACAGGATGGAAACACCATATATTTT.

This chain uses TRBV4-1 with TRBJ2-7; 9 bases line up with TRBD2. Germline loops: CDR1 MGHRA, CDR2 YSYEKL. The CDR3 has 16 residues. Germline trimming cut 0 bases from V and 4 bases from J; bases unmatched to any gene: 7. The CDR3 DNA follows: TGCGCCAGCAGCCAAGATCGGGCTAGCGGGAAGTACGAGCAGTACTTC. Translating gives CASSQDRASGKYEQYF.

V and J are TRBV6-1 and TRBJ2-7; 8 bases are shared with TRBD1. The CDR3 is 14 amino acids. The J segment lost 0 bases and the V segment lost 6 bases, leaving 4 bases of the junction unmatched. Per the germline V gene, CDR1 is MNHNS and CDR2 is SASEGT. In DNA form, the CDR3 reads TGTGCCAGCAGCCGGGACAGGATCTCCTACGAGCAGTACTTC. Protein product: CASSRDRISYEQYF.

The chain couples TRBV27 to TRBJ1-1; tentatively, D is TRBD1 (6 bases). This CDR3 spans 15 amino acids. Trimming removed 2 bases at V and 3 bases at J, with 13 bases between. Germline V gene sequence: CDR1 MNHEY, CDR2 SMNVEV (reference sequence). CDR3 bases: TGTGCCAGCAGTTTAGGTCCGGGGGGGCACACTGAAGCTTTCTTT. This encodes CASSLGPGGHTEAFF.

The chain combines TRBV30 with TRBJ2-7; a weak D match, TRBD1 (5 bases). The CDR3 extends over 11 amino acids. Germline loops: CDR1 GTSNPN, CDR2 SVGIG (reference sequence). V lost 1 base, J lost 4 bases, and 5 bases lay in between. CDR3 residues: CAWSAGYEQYF. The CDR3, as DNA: TGTGCCTGGAGTGCAGGGTACGAGCAGTACTTC.

Written as DNA, the CDR3 is TGTGCCAGCACCAGCCGGGAGGGGAAGCGGCAGCCCCAGCATTTT. Amino acid sequence: CASTSREGKRQPQHF. The chain joins TRBV7-8 to TRBJ1-5; D is perhaps TRBD1 (5 bases). Germline V gene sequence: CDR1 SGHVS, CDR2 FQNEAQ. This CDR3 is built from 15 residues. The V and J ends lost 7 bases and 7 bases respectively, with 20 bases between them.

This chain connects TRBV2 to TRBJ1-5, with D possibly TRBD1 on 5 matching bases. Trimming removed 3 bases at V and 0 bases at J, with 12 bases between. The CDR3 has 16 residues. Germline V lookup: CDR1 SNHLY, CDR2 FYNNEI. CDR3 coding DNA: TGTGCCAGCAGTGATAGGGCAGGGCTTAGCAATCAGCCCCAGCATTTT. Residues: CASSDRAGLSNQPQHF. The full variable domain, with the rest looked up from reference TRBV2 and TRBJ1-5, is EPEVTQTPSHQVTQMGQEVILRCVPISNHLYFYWYRQILGQKVEFLVSFYNNEISEKSEIFDDQFSVERPDGSNFTLKIRSTKLEDSAMYFCASSDRAGLSNQPQHFGDGTRLSIL.